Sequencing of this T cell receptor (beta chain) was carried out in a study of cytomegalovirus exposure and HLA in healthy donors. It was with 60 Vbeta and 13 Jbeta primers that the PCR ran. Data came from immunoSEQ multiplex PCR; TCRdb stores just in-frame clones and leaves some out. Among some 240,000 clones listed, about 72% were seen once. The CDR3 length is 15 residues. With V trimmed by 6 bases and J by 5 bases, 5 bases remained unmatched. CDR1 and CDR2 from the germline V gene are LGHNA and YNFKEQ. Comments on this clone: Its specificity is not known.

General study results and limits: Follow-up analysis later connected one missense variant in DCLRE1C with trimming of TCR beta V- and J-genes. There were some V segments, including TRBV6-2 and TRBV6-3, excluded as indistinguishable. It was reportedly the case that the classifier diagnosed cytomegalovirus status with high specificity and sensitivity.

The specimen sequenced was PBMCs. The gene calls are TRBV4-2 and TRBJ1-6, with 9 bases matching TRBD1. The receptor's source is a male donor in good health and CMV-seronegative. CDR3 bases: TGTGCCAGCAGTTCCTGGACAGGGGATAATTCACCCCTCCACTTT. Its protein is CASSSWTGDNSPLHF.